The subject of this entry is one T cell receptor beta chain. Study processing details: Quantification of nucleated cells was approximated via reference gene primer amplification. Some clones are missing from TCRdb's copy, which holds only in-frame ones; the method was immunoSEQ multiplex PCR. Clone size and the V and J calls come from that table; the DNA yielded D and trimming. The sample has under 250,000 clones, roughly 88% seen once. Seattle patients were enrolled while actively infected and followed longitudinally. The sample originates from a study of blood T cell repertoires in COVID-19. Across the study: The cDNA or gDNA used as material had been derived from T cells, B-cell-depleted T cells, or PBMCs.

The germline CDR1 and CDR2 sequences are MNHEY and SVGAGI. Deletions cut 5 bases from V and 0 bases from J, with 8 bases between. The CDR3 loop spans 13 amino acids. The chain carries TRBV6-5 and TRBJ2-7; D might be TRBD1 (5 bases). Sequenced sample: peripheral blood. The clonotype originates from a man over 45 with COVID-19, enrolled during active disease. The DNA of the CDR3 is TGTGCCAGCAGTATACAGGTCTCCTACGAGCAGTACTTC. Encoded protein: CASSIQVSYEQYF.